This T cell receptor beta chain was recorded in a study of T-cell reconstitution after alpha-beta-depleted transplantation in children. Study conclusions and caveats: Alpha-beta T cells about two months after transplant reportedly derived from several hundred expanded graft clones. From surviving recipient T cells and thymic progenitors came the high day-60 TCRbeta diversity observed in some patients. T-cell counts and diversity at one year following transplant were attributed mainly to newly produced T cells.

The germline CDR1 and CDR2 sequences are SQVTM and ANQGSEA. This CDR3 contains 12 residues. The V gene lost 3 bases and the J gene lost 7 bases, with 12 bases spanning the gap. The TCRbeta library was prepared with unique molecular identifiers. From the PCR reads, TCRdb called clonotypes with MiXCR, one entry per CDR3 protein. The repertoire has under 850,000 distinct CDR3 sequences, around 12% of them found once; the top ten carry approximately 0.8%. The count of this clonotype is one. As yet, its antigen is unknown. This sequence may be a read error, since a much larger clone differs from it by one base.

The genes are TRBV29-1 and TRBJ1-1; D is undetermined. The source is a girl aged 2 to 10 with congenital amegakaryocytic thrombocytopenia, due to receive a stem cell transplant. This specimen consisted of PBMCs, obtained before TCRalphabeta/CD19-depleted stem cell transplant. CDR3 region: CSVDFGIYEAFF. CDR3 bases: TGCAGCGTTGACTTCGGGATATATGAAGCTTTCTTT.